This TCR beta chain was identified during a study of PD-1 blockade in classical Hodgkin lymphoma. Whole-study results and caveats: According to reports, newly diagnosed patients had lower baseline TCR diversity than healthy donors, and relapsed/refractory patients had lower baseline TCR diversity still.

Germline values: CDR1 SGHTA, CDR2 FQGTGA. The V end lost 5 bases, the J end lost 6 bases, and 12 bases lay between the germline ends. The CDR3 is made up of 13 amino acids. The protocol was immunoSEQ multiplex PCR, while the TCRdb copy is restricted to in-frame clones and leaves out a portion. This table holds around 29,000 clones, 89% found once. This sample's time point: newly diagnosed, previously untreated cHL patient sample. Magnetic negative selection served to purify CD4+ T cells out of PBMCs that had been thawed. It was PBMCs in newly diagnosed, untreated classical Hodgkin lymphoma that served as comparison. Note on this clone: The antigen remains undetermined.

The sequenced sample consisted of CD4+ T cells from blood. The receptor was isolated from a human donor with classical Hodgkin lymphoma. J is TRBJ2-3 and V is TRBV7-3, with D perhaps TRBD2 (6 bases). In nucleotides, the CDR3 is TGTGCCAGCAGCCCTTCTGGGGGGGATACGCAGTATTTT. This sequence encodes CASSPSGGDTQYF.